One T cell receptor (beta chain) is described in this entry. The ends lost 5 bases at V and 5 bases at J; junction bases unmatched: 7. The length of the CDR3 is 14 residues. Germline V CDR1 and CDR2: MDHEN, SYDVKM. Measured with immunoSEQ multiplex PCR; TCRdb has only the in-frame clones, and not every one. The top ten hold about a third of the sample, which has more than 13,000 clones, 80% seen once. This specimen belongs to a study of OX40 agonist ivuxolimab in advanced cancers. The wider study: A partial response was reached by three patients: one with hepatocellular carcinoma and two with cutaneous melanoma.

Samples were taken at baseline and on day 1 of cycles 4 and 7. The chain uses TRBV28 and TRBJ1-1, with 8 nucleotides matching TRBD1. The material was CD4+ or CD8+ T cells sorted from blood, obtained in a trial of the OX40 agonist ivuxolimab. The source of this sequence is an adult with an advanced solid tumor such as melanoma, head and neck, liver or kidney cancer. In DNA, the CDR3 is TGTGCCAGCAGTCCTCGGACAGGGCAGACTGAAGCTTTCTTT. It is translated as CASSPRTGQTEAFF. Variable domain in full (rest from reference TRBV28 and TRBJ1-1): DVKVTQSSRYLVKRTGEKVFLECVQDMDHENMFWYRQDPGLGLRLIYFSYDVKMKEKGDIPEGYSVSREKKERFSLILESASTNQTSMYLCASSPRTGQTEAFFGQGTRLTVV.